A selection of T cell receptor beta chains follows, all from one sample in a study of T cell repertoires in ileal Crohn's disease. Sequenced by immunoSEQ multiplex PCR; TCRdb stores in-frame clones only, minus some. This table holds about 18,000 clones, more than 75% found once. Source material: ileal tissue. All receptors come from an adult with Crohn's disease. CDR3s include the opening cysteine and the closing phenylalanine or tryptophan. D genes are given only for firm matches. Rows may omit the clone size; those that give it use once, few, many or a size class.

d_call	v_call	j_call	clone_size	cdr3_nt	cdr3_aa
.	TRBV19	TRBJ2-1	.	TGTGCCAGTGGACCAGACATAAGCTCCTACAATGAGCAGTTCTTC	CASGPDISSYNEQFF
TRBD1	TRBV6-5	TRBJ1-2	.	TGTGCCAGCAGTTACTCCGGGGACAGGGGTCGCGGCTACACCTTC	CASSYSGDRGRGYTF
TRBD1	TRBV5-1	TRBJ1-4	.	TGCGCCAGCAGCTTGTCCGGACAGGGACGGGTTACGGAAAAACTGTTTTTT	CASSLSGQGRVTEKLFF
.	TRBV7-2	TRBJ1-4	.	TGTGCCAGCAGCCCGGAGGGGCGTCAAAGACTGTTTTTT	CASSPEGRQRLFF
TRBD1	TRBV5-6	TRBJ2-6	.	TGTGCCAGCAGCTTTGCCTGGGGACAGGGGAACTCTGGGGCCAACGTCCTGACTTTC	CASSFAWGQGNSGANVLTF
.	TRBV5-1	TRBJ1-6	few	TGCGCCAGCAGCCCCTTAGGACCTCGTCGGAATTCACCCCTCCACTTT	CASSPLGPRRNSPLHF
.	TRBV4-2	TRBJ2-7	.	TGTGCCAGCAGCCAAGGGGACGGTGGCTCCTACGAGCAGTACTTC	CASSQGDGGSYEQYF
TRBD2	TRBV4-1	TRBJ2-1	.	TGCGCCAGCAGCCAATCGGGGGGTCAACACAATGAGCAGTTCTTC	CASSQSGGQHNEQFF
.	TRBV27	TRBJ1-1	.	TGTGCCAGCAGGGATCCCCGGAAGGTGTTCACTGAAGCTTTCTTT	CASRDPRKVFTEAFF
.	TRBV6-4	TRBJ2-2	.	TGTGCCAGCAGTGACTCGGCGGGCGCAGCCGGGGAGCTGTTTTTT	CASSDSAGAAGELFF
.	TRBV27	TRBJ2-7	.	TGTGCCAGCAGTTTACAGGGTGCCTACGAGCAGTACTTC	CASSLQGAYEQYF
.	TRBV9	TRBJ1-4	.	TGTGCCAGCAGCGTAGGGGAGACTAGGCGGAATGAAAAACTGTTTTTT	CASSVGETRRNEKLFF
.	TRBV21-1	TRBJ2-2	.	TGTGCCAGCAGCAAAGGACTAGCGGGTAACACCGGGGAGCTGTTTTTT	CASSKGLAGNTGELFF
.	TRBV19	TRBJ1-2	.	TGTGCCAGTCATCCCATGAGGGACCGGGGATATGGCTACACCTTC	CASHPMRDRGYGYTF
.	TRBV5-1	TRBJ2-2	.	TGCGCCAGCAGCTTGGGACAGATGAACACCGGGGAGCTGTTTTTT	CASSLGQMNTGELFF